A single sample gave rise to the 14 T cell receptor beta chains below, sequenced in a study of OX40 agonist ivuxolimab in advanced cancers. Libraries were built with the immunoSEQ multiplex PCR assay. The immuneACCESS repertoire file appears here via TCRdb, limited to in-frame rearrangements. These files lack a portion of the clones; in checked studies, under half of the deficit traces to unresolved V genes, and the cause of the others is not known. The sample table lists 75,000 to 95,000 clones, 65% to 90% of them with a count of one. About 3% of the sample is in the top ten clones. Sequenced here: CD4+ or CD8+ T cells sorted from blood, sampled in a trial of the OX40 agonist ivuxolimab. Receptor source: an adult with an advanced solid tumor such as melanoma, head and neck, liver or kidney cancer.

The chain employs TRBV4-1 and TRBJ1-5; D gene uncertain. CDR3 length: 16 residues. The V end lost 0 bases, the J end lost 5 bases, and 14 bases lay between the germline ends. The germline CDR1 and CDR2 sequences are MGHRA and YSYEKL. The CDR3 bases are TGCGCCAGCAGCCAAGAACTCCTGAAGTTCCATCAGCCCCAGCATTTT. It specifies CASSQELLKFHQPQHF.

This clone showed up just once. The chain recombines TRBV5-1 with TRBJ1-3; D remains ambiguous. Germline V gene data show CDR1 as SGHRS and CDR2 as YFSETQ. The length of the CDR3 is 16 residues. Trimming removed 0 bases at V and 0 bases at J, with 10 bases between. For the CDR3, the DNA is TGCGCCAGCAGCTTGGTGGTAGGGAACTCTGGAAACACCATATATTTT. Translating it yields CASSLVVGNSGNTIYF.

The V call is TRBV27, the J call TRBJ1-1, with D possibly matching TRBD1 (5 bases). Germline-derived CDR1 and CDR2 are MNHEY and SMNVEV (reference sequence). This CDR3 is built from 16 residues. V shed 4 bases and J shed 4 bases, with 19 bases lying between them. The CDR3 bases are TGTGCCAGCAGTTCTCTCTCCCAGACAGTACTCACTGAAGCTTTCTTT. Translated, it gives CASSSLSQTVLTEAFF.

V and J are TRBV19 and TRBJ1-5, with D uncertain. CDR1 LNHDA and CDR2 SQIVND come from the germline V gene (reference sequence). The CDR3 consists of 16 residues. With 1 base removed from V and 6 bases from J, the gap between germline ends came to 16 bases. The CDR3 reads CASSIATAGWGQPQHF. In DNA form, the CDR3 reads TGTGCCAGTAGTATAGCTACGGCCGGATGGGGTCAGCCCCAGCATTTT.

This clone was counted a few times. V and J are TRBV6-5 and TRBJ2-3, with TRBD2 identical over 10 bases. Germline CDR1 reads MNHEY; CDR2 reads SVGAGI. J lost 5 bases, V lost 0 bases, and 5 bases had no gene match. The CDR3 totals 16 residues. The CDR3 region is CASSYSSGGAKDTQYF. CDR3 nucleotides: TGTGCCAGCAGTTACTCAAGCGGGGGGGCCAAAGATACGCAGTATTTT.

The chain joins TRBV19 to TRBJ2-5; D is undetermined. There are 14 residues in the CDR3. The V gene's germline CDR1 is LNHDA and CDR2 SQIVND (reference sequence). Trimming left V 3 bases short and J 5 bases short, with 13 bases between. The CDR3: CASSMTHTRETQYF. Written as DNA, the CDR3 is TGTGCCAGTAGTATGACCCACACGAGGGAGACCCAGTACTTC.

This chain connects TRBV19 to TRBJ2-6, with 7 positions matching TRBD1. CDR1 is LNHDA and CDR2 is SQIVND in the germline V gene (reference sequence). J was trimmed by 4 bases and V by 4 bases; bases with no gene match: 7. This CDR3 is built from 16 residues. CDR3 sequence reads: CASSTYRGDGANVLTF. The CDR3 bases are TGTGCCAGTAGTACCTACAGGGGAGACGGGGCCAACGTCCTGACTTTC.

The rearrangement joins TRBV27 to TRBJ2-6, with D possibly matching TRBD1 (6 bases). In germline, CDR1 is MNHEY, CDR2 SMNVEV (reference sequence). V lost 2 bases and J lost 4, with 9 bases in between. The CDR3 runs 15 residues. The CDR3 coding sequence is TGTGCCAGCAGTTTAAGGGGGACAGGGGCCAACGTCCTGACTTTC. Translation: CASSLRGTGANVLTF.

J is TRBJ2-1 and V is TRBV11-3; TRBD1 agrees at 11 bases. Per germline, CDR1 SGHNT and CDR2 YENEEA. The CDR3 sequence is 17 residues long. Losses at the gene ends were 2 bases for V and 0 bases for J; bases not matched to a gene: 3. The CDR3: CASSLHGTGGSYNEQFF. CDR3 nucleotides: TGTGCCAGCAGCTTACACGGGACAGGGGGCTCCTACAATGAGCAGTTCTTC.

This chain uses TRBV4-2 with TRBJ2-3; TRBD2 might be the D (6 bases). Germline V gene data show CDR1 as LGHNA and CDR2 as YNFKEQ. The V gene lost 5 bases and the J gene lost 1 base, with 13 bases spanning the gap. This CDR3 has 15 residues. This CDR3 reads CASSLDGGGTDTQYF. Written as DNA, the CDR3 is TGTGCCAGCAGCTTGGATGGCGGGGGCACAGATACGCAGTATTTT.

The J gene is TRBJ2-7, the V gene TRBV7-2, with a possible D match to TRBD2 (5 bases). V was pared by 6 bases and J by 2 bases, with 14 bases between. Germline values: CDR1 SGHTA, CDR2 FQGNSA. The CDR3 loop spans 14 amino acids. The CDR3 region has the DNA TGTGCCAGCAGTCTACGGGGTTCTCCCTACGAGCAGTACTTC. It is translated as CASSLRGSPYEQYF.

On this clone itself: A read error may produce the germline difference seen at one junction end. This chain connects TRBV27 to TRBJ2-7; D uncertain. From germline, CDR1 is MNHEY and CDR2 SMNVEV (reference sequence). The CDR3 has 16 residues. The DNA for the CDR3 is TGTGCCAGCAGTTTCGGTCCCGACCCCCTTAGGGCCGAGCAGCACTTC. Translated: CASSFGPDPLRAEQHF.

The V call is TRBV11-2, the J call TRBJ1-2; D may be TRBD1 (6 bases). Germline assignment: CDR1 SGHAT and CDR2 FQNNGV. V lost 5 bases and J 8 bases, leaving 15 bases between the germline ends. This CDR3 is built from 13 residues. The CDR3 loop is CASSPQGGKGYTF. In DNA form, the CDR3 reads TGTGCCAGCAGCCCCCAAGGGGGGAAGGGCTACACCTTC.

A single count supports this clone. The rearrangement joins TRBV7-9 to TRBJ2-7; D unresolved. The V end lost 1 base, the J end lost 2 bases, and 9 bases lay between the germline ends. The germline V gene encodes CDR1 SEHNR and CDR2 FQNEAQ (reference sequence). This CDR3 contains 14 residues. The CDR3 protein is CASSLVPRAYEQYF. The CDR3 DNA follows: TGTGCCAGCAGCTTAGTCCCTCGAGCCTACGAGCAGTACTTC. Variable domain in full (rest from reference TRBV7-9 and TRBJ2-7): DTGVSQNPRHKITKRGQNVTFRCDPISEHNRLYWYRQTLGQGPEFLTYFQNEAQLEKSRLLSDRFSAERPKGSFSTLEIQRTEQGDSAMYLCASSLVPRAYEQYFGPGTRLTVT.